A selection of T cell receptor beta chains follows, all from one sample in a study of T cells in localized non-small cell lung cancer. Repertoires were generated with immunoSEQ multiplex PCR, while TCRdb's copy carries only in-frame clones and drops some. This table has roughly 39,000 clones, about four fifths appearing once. This specimen was PBMCs, taken before any cancer treatment. These receptor sequences come from a woman aged 40-70 years with stage II squamous cell lung carcinoma. CDR3s include the opening cysteine and the closing phenylalanine or tryptophan. The order of the fields is V gene, clone size, J gene, D gene, CDR3 protein, CDR3 DNA. A D gene is named only where the DNA matches it firmly. Not every row has a clone size; where given, it reads once, few, many or a size class.

v_gene: TRBV15; abundance: .; j_gene: TRBJ1-1; d_gene: .; CDR3aa: CATSRDTGTLNTEAFF; CDR3nt: TGTGCCACCAGCAGAGACACCGGGACTCTGAACACTGAAGCTTTCTTT
v_gene: TRBV6-5; abundance: .; j_gene: TRBJ1-1; d_gene: .; CDR3aa: CASSYEGGNTEAFF; CDR3nt: TGTGCCAGCAGTTACGAGGGAGGCAACACTGAAGCTTTCTTT
v_gene: TRBV9; abundance: .; j_gene: TRBJ2-5; d_gene: .; CDR3aa: CASSESTQERETQYF; CDR3nt: TGTGCCAGCAGCGAAAGCACGCAGGAAAGAGAGACCCAGTACTTC
v_gene: TRBV7-6; abundance: .; j_gene: TRBJ1-3; d_gene: .; CDR3aa: CASSLGPLDTIYF; CDR3nt: TGTGCCAGCAGCTTAGGTCCCTTAGACACCATATATTTT
v_gene: TRBV28; abundance: .; j_gene: TRBJ1-1; d_gene: TRBD1; CDR3aa: CASSLPGQVHLNLPFTEAFF; CDR3nt: TGTGCCAGCAGCCTACCGGGACAGGTCCATCTGAACCTACCATTCACTGAAGCTTTCTTT
v_gene: TRBV6-4; abundance: .; j_gene: TRBJ2-6; d_gene: TRBD1; CDR3aa: CASSAEGGQGALGANVLTF; CDR3nt: TGTGCCAGCAGTGCAGAAGGGGGACAGGGGGCGCTTGGGGCCAACGTCCTGACTTTC
v_gene: TRBV6-1; abundance: medium-sized; j_gene: TRBJ2-1; d_gene: .; CDR3aa: CASSEVWDTGEQFF; CDR3nt: TGTGCCAGCAGTGAAGTGTGGGACACGGGTGAGCAGTTCTTC
v_gene: TRBV28; abundance: .; j_gene: TRBJ2-3; d_gene: .; CDR3aa: CASSFNSVPTDTQYF; CDR3nt: TGTGCCAGCAGTTTTAACAGTGTACCGACAGATACGCAGTATTTT
v_gene: TRBV28; abundance: .; j_gene: TRBJ2-2; d_gene: .; CDR3aa: CASLKPPGELFF; CDR3nt: TGTGCCAGTCTCAAACCGCCCGGGGAGCTGTTTTTT
v_gene: TRBV7-2; abundance: .; j_gene: TRBJ1-4; d_gene: .; CDR3aa: CASKERAREKLFF; CDR3nt: TGTGCCAGCAAAGAAAGAGCGAGGGAAAAACTGTTTTTT
v_gene: TRBV6-6; abundance: .; j_gene: TRBJ1-2; d_gene: .; CDR3aa: CASSLRGGASNYGYTF; CDR3nt: TGTGCCAGCAGCCTCCGCGGAGGGGCTTCCAACTATGGCTACACCTTC
v_gene: TRBV28; abundance: .; j_gene: TRBJ1-2; d_gene: .; CDR3aa: CATLTGYTTYGYTF; CDR3nt: TGTGCCACCCTAACAGGGTACACTACATATGGCTACACCTTC
v_gene: TRBV5-1; abundance: .; j_gene: TRBJ1-1; d_gene: .; CDR3aa: CASAPGITVNTEAFF; CDR3nt: TGCGCCAGCGCCCCCGGCATAACAGTGAACACTGAAGCTTTCTTT
v_gene: TRBV6-5; abundance: .; j_gene: TRBJ2-7; d_gene: .; CDR3aa: CASSIGESYEQYF; CDR3nt: TGTGCCAGCAGTATAGGGGAGTCCTACGAGCAGTACTTC
v_gene: TRBV5-5; abundance: .; j_gene: TRBJ1-5; d_gene: .; CDR3aa: CASSLDGAGYQPQHF; CDR3nt: TGTGCCAGCAGCTTGGACGGGGCAGGCTATCAGCCCCAGCATTTT
v_gene: TRBV27; abundance: .; j_gene: TRBJ2-4; d_gene: .; CDR3aa: CASSPVDEINIQYF; CDR3nt: TGTGCCAGCAGTCCTGTGGACGAAATAAACATTCAGTACTTC
v_gene: TRBV23-1; abundance: .; j_gene: TRBJ1-2; d_gene: TRBD1; CDR3aa: CASTRETGSGYTF; CDR3nt: TGCGCCAGCACCCGGGAGACAGGGAGCGGCTACACCTTC
v_gene: TRBV7-2; abundance: .; j_gene: TRBJ2-5; d_gene: .; CDR3aa: CASSPNQETQYF; CDR3nt: TGTGCCAGCAGCCCGAACCAAGAGACCCAGTACTTC
v_gene: TRBV5-6; abundance: .; j_gene: TRBJ2-1; d_gene: .; CDR3aa: CASSFTDAPYNEQFF; CDR3nt: TGTGCCAGCAGCTTCACGGATGCCCCCTACAATGAGCAGTTCTTC
v_gene: TRBV7-7; abundance: .; j_gene: TRBJ1-4; d_gene: .; CDR3aa: CASSPGPGALEKLFF; CDR3nt: TGTGCTAGCAGCCCAGGACCGGGAGCCCTTGAAAAACTGTTTTTT
v_gene: TRBV28; abundance: .; j_gene: TRBJ1-4; d_gene: .; CDR3aa: CASSLRGWANEKLFF; CDR3nt: TGTGCCAGCAGTTTACGGGGGTGGGCTAATGAAAAACTGTTTTTT
v_gene: TRBV27; abundance: .; j_gene: TRBJ2-1; d_gene: .; CDR3aa: CASSPEGESPHNEQFF; CDR3nt: TGTGCCAGCAGTCCCGAGGGGGAGTCCCCCCACAATGAGCAGTTCTTC
v_gene: TRBV21-1; abundance: few; j_gene: TRBJ2-5; d_gene: .; CDR3aa: CASSKPGEGGHTETQYF; CDR3nt: TGTGCCAGCAGCAAACCCGGGGAGGGGGGACATACGGAGACCCAGTACTTC
v_gene: TRBV6-5; abundance: .; j_gene: TRBJ2-2; d_gene: .; CDR3aa: CASSYSMVGNTGELFF; CDR3nt: TGTGCCAGCAGTTACTCGATGGTGGGGAACACCGGGGAGCTGTTTTTT
v_gene: TRBV6-6; abundance: .; j_gene: TRBJ1-5; d_gene: .; CDR3aa: CASSYSPFEQHF; CDR3nt: TGTGCCAGCAGTTACTCCCCCTTCGAACAGCATTTT
v_gene: TRBV19; abundance: .; j_gene: TRBJ2-5; d_gene: .; CDR3aa: CASSTPSGEEETQYF; CDR3nt: TGTGCCAGTAGTACCCCCTCGGGCGAGGAGGAGACCCAGTACTTC
v_gene: TRBV4-2; abundance: .; j_gene: TRBJ2-3; d_gene: .; CDR3aa: CASSRTGGGVTDTQYF; CDR3nt: TGTGCCAGCAGCCGAACCGGAGGAGGCGTCACAGATACGCAGTATTTT
v_gene: TRBV19; abundance: .; j_gene: TRBJ2-1; d_gene: .; CDR3aa: CASTILVGKYEQFF; CDR3nt: TGTGCCAGTACCATCCTTGTTGGGAAGTATGAGCAGTTCTTC
v_gene: TRBV18; abundance: .; j_gene: TRBJ1-4; d_gene: TRBD1; CDR3aa: CASSPPGTANEKLFF; CDR3nt: TGTGCCAGCTCACCACCGGGGACAGCGAATGAAAAACTGTTTTTT
v_gene: TRBV7-9; abundance: .; j_gene: TRBJ1-2; d_gene: TRBD1; CDR3aa: CASSLAGPPGQTNYGYTF; CDR3nt: TGTGCCAGCAGCTTAGCGGGACCCCCGGGACAGACTAACTATGGCTACACCTTC
v_gene: TRBV7-9; abundance: .; j_gene: TRBJ2-5; d_gene: .; CDR3aa: CASTDSNQETQYF; CDR3nt: TGTGCCAGCACGGACAGTAACCAAGAGACCCAGTACTTC
v_gene: TRBV6-1; abundance: .; j_gene: TRBJ1-3; d_gene: .; CDR3aa: CASSEIQGSGNTIYF; CDR3nt: TGTGCCAGCAGTGAAATCCAGGGCTCTGGAAACACCATATATTTT
v_gene: TRBV7-8; abundance: .; j_gene: TRBJ1-4; d_gene: TRBD1; CDR3aa: CASTPWDRGNEKLFF; CDR3nt: TGTGCCAGCACCCCATGGGACAGGGGCAATGAAAAACTGTTTTTT
v_gene: TRBV27; abundance: .; j_gene: TRBJ2-7; d_gene: .; CDR3aa: CASSPASGGYASEQYF; CDR3nt: TGTGCCAGCAGTCCCGCCTCCGGTGGATACGCTTCCGAGCAGTACTTC
v_gene: TRBV27; abundance: .; j_gene: TRBJ2-6; d_gene: .; CDR3aa: CASSPVPPGQTSGANVLTF; CDR3nt: TGTGCCAGCAGTCCCGTCCCACCGGGACAAACCTCTGGGGCCAACGTCCTGACTTTC
v_gene: TRBV6-4; abundance: .; j_gene: TRBJ2-2; d_gene: .; CDR3aa: CASSDSSGTGELFF; CDR3nt: TGTGCCAGCAGTGACTCGTCGGGTACCGGGGAGCTGTTTTTT
v_gene: TRBV10-2; abundance: once; j_gene: TRBJ1-2; d_gene: .; CDR3aa: CASSEFEVSFYGYTF; CDR3nt: TGCGCCAGCAGTGAGTTCGAAGTCTCCTTCTATGGCTACACCTTC
v_gene: TRBV6-1; abundance: .; j_gene: TRBJ1-5; d_gene: .; CDR3aa: CASSGGAVRSNQPQHF; CDR3nt: TGTGCCAGCAGTGGTGGGGCAGTACGATCCAATCAGCCCCAGCATTTT
v_gene: TRBV7-2; abundance: .; j_gene: TRBJ2-2; d_gene: TRBD2; CDR3aa: CASASQSGGTGELFF; CDR3nt: TGTGCCAGCGCATCTCAGAGCGGGGGCACCGGGGAGCTGTTTTTT
v_gene: TRBV29-1; abundance: few; j_gene: TRBJ2-5; d_gene: .; CDR3aa: CSVRATSGETQYF; CDR3nt: TGCAGCGTGCGGGCCACGTCGGGAGAGACCCAGTACTTC
v_gene: TRBV2; abundance: .; j_gene: TRBJ2-3; d_gene: TRBD1; CDR3aa: CASSLDRGDTDTQYF; CDR3nt: TGTGCCAGCAGCTTGGACAGGGGGGACACAGATACGCAGTATTTT
v_gene: TRBV28; abundance: .; j_gene: TRBJ1-2; d_gene: .; CDR3aa: CASSWDGRYGYTF; CDR3nt: TGTGCCAGCAGTTGGGACGGGAGGTATGGCTACACCTTC
v_gene: TRBV5-1; abundance: once; j_gene: TRBJ1-4; d_gene: .; CDR3aa: CASSPNPPGGLGSWEKLFF; CDR3nt: TGCGCCAGCAGCCCGAACCCTCCCGGGGGCCTAGGCTCTTGGGAAAAACTGTTTTTT